This TCR beta chain appears in the sequencing data of a study of blood T cell repertoires in COVID-19. Background on the study: The samples span acute and convalescent COVID-19 from the United States, Italy and Spain.

Authors' data handling: It was from reference gene primer amplification that nucleated cell counts were estimated. Here immunoSEQ multiplex PCR was the method, and the copy in TCRdb shows in-frame clones only, minus some. From that table come the V and J calls and clone size; the DNA was used to work out D and trimming. The sample holds some 460,000 clones, more than 85% seen once. The length of the CDR3 is 15 residues. CDR1 and CDR2 from the germline V gene are MNHEY and SVGAGI. V was pared by 2 bases and J by 8 bases, with 17 bases between. This receptor was obtained from a woman aged 25 to 39 with acute or convalescent COVID-19. The sequencing input was peripheral blood. The chain couples TRBV6-5 to TRBJ2-3; D may be TRBD2 (6 bases). CDR3 protein: CASSYEGRGAVTQYF. CDR3 nucleotide sequence: TGTGCCAGCAGTTACGAGGGGCGCGGGGCAGTTACGCAGTATTTT.